A single sample is the source of the 15 T cell receptor beta chains below, sequenced in a study of T cell changes during pregnancy in multiple sclerosis. Repertoires were generated with immunoSEQ multiplex PCR, while TCRdb's copy carries only in-frame clones and drops some. This table holds approximately 23,000 clones, 80% to 90% found once. Material: CD8+ T cells from peripheral blood mononuclear cells, obtained in the first trimester of pregnancy. These TCRs come from a female donor with multiple sclerosis, enrolled in a pregnancy study.

The chain couples TRBV7-3 to TRBJ2-1; 7 nucleotides line up with TRBD2. The V gene end was trimmed by 5 bases and the J gene end by 5 bases; junction bases not matched to a gene: 9. The CDR3 sequence is 15 residues long. In germline, CDR1 is SGHTA, CDR2 FQGTGA. CDR3 residues: CASSASGARDNEQFF. The CDR3 region has the DNA TGTGCCAGCAGCGCAAGCGGGGCTAGGGACAATGAGCAGTTCTTC. Drawing the rest from reference TRBV7-3 and TRBJ2-1, the complete variable domain is GAGVSQTPSNKVTEKGKYVELRCDPISGHTALYWYRQSLGQGPEFLIYFQGTGAADDSGLPNDRFFAVRPEGSVSTLKIQRTERGDSAVYLCASSASGARDNEQFFGPGTRLTVL.

This chain joins TRBV28 and TRBJ1-1; no clear D. The V end was cut by 5 bases, the J end by 3 bases, with 19 bases between. CDR3 length equals 16 residues. Germline V gene data show CDR1 as MDHEN and CDR2 as SYDVKM. The CDR3, as DNA: TGTGCCAGCAGTATTAGCAGCCCTGCGTGGGACACTGAAGCTTTCTTT. Residues: CASSISSPAWDTEAFF.

By frequency in the sample, this clone is medium-sized (0.01 to 0.1%). This rearrangement joins TRBV7-6 to TRBJ1-4; 10 nucleotides match TRBD1. The CDR3 has 16 residues. Per germline, CDR1 SGHVS and CDR2 FNYEAQ. The V and J ends lost 5 bases and 5 bases, in that order; junction bases with no gene match: 8. CDR3 sequence (DNA): TGTGCCAGCAGCCCGTCCCCGACAGGGGGCAATGAAAAACTGTTTTTT. Protein: CASSPSPTGGNEKLFF.

This clone was seen only once. V gene TRBV5-4 combines with J gene TRBJ2-3; 7 nucleotides line up with TRBD2. CDR1 and CDR2 from the germline V gene are SGHNT and YYREEE (reference sequence). The trim removed 5 bases at V and 5 bases at J, leaving 11 bases unmatched. The CDR3 covers 15 residues. The CDR3 protein is CASSIDTGGGDTQYF. CDR3 nucleotide sequence: TGTGCCAGCAGTATCGACACCGGCGGGGGAGATACGCAGTATTTT.

This sequence joins TRBV29-1 and TRBJ2-7; 10 bases match TRBD2. V shed 2 bases and J 4 bases; nucleotides not matched to a gene: 5. The CDR3 is made up of 14 amino acids. The germline gives CDR1 SQVTM, CDR2 ANQGSEA. CDR3 sequence: CSVELAGVEYEQYF. In DNA form, the CDR3 reads TGCAGCGTTGAACTAGCGGGAGTTGAGTACGAGCAGTACTTC.

This clone was detected once. This chain uses TRBV4-2 with TRBJ2-1; 9 bases fit TRBD1. CDR1 is LGHNA and CDR2 is YNFKEQ in the germline V gene. The CDR3 sequence is 16 residues long. V dropped 0 bases and J dropped 4; count of bases not matched to a gene: 4. CDR3 in amino acids: CASSQEDRGGYNEQFF. The CDR3 bases are TGTGCCAGCAGCCAAGAGGACAGGGGAGGGTACAATGAGCAGTTCTTC.

This clone was counted between two and nine times. This CDR3 is CSVELAGAYNEQFF. The DNA for the CDR3 is TGCAGCGTTGAACTAGCGGGAGCCTACAATGAGCAGTTCTTC. This rearrangement joins TRBV29-1 to TRBJ2-1; TRBD2 agrees at 10 bases. J lost 2 bases, V lost 2 bases, and 0 bases had no gene match. The CDR3 runs 14 residues. Germline assignment: CDR1 SQVTM and CDR2 ANQGSEA.

This clone appeared a few times. The chain recombines TRBV4-2 with TRBJ1-1, with 10 bases that match TRBD1. The CDR3 is 14 residues long. V lost 3 bases, J lost 6 bases, and 4 bases stayed unmatched. Germline loops: CDR1 LGHNA, CDR2 YNFKEQ. The CDR3 DNA reads TGTGCCAGCAGCCAGACAGGGGGCCGGGCTGAAGCTTTCTTT. Encoded protein: CASSQTGGRAEAFF.

This chain uses TRBV2 with TRBJ2-3; no definite D call. The CDR3 is 16 amino acids. Looked up from germline, CDR1 is SNHLY and CDR2 is FYNNEI. Trimming took 3 bases from V and 0 from J, leaving 13 bases between them. CDR3 residues: CASSDLAAASTDTQYF. The DNA of the CDR3 is TGTGCCAGCAGTGATTTAGCCGCCGCTAGCACAGATACGCAGTATTTT.

This chain uses TRBV6-1 with TRBJ2-7; a possible D gene is TRBD1 (5 bases). The CDR3 has 14 amino acids. The V gene lost 6 bases and the J gene lost 3 bases, with 15 bases spanning the gap. Germline CDR1 and CDR2: MNHNS and SASEGT. Written as DNA, the CDR3 is TGTGCCAGCAGGCCAAAGGCAGGGCACTACGAGCAGTACTTC. It translates to CASRPKAGHYEQYF.

The rearrangement uses TRBV11-2 and TRBJ2-1; a weak D match, TRBD2 (6 bases). This CDR3 region has 16 residues. Germline-derived CDR1 and CDR2 are SGHAT and FQNNGV. V lost 1 base, J lost 4 bases, and 14 bases lay in between. The CDR3 coding sequence is TGTGCCAGCAGCTTAGGCAGCCTAGCGCAATACAATGAGCAGTTCTTC. Protein: CASSLGSLAQYNEQFF. Variable domain in full (rest from reference TRBV11-2 and TRBJ2-1): EAGVAQSPRYKIIEKRQSVAFWCNPISGHATLYWYQQILGQGPKLLIQFQNNGVVDDSQLPKDRFSAERLKGVDSTLKIQPAKLEDSAVYLCASSLGSLAQYNEQFFGPGTRLTVL.

This clone occurred once. The V call is TRBV29-1, the J call TRBJ1-1; a weak D match, TRBD1 (6 bases). This CDR3 has 13 residues. In germline, CDR1 is SQVTM, CDR2 ANQGSEA. V was trimmed by 2 bases and J by 6 bases, leaving 13 bases between them. The CDR3: CSVESQGISEAFF. For the CDR3, the DNA is TGCAGCGTTGAAAGTCAGGGGATTTCTGAAGCTTTCTTT.

The chain employs TRBV10-3 and TRBJ2-2; D is possibly TRBD1 (6 bases). V was cut by 4 bases and J by 2 bases, with 11 bases left in between. This CDR3 region has 15 residues. CDR1 ENHRY and CDR2 SYGVKD come from the germline V gene. The CDR3 here is CAISGRTDNTGELFF. The CDR3, as DNA: TGTGCCATCAGTGGTAGGACAGATAACACCGGGGAGCTGTTTTTT.

The chain carries TRBV29-1 and TRBJ2-1; 9 bases line up with TRBD2. Per the germline V gene, CDR1 is SQVTM and CDR2 is ANQGSEA. This CDR3 spans 14 amino acids. With V trimmed by 4 bases and J by 2 bases, 3 bases remained unmatched. CDR3 sequence reads: CSVGGGDTYNEQFF. In DNA, the CDR3 is TGCAGCGTTGGCGGGGGGGATACCTACAATGAGCAGTTCTTC.

The V call is TRBV7-9, the J call TRBJ2-7; D might be TRBD1 (5 bases). Germline CDR1 SEHNR, CDR2 FQNEAQ (reference sequence). This CDR3 comprises 14 residues. V dropped 4 bases and J dropped 3 bases, with 13 bases sitting between them. The CDR3 DNA sequence: TGTGCCAGCAGCTCAGGGCTAGATAACTACGAGCAGTACTTC. Translating it yields CASSSGLDNYEQYF.